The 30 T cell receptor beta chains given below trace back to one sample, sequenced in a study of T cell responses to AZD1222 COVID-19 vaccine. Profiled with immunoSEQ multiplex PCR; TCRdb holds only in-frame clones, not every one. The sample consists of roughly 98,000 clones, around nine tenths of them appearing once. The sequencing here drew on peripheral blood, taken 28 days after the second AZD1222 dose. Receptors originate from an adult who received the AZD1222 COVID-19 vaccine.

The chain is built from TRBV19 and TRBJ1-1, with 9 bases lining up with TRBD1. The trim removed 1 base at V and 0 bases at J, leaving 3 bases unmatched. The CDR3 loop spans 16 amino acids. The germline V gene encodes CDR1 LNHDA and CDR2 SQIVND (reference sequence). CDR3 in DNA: TGTGCCAGTAGTATAGCACAGGGGGCTTTGAACACTGAAGCTTTCTTT. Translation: CASSIAQGALNTEAFF. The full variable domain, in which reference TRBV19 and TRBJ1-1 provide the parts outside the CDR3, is DGGITQSPKYLFRKEGQNVTLSCEQNLNHDAMYWYRQDPGQGLRLIYYSQIVNDFQKGDIAEGYSVSREKKESFPLTVTSAQKNPTAFYLCASSIAQGALNTEAFFGQGTRLTVV.

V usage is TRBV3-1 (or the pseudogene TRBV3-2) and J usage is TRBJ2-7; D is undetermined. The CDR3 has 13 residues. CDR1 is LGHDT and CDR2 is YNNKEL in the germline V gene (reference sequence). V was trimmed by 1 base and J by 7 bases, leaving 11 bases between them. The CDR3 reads CASSQAAVWEQYF. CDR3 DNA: TGTGCCAGCAGCCAAGCGGCCGTTTGGGAGCAGTACTTC.

The chain's CDR3 is CAWSAGINQPQHF. CDR3 coding DNA: TGTGCCTGGAGTGCAGGAATCAATCAGCCCCAGCATTTT. The chain combines TRBV30 with TRBJ1-5; D not certain. There are 13 residues in the CDR3. Germline assignment: CDR1 GTSNPN and CDR2 SVGIG (reference sequence). Deletions cut 1 base from V and 3 bases from J, with 7 bases between.

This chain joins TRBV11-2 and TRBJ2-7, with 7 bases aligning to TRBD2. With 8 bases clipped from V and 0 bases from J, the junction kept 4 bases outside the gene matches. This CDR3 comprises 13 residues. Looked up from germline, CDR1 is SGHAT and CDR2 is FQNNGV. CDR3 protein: CASGLAASYEQYF. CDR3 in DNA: TGTGCCAGCGGCCTAGCGGCCTCCTACGAGCAGTACTTC. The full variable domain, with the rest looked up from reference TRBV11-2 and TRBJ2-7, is EAGVAQSPRYKIIEKRQSVAFWCNPISGHATLYWYQQILGQGPKLLIQFQNNGVVDDSQLPKDRFSAERLKGVDSTLKIQPAKLEDSAVYLCASGLAASYEQYFGPGTRLTVT.

The DNA for the CDR3 is TGTGCCAGCAGCGTAGTAGGTGGGGGGACCGGGGAGCTGTTTTTT. This gives the protein CASSVVGGGTGELFF. The chain joins TRBV9 to TRBJ2-2, with a possible D match to TRBD2 (6 bases). The germline CDR1 and CDR2 sequences are SGDLS and YYNGEE. The CDR3 loop spans 15 amino acids. V lost 0 bases and J lost 5, with 11 bases in between.

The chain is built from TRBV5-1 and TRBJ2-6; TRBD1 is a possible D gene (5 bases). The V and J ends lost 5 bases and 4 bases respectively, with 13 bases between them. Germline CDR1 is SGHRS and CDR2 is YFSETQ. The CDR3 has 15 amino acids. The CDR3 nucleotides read TGCGCCAGCAGGCCAGGGTTTCGCGGGGCCAACGTCCTGACTTTC. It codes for CASRPGFRGANVLTF.

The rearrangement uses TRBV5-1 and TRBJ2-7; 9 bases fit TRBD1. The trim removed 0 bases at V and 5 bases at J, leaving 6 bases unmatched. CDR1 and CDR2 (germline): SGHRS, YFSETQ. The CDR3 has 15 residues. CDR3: CASSLGQGVFHEQYF. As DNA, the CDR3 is TGCGCCAGCAGCTTGGGACAGGGGGTTTTCCACGAGCAGTACTTC.

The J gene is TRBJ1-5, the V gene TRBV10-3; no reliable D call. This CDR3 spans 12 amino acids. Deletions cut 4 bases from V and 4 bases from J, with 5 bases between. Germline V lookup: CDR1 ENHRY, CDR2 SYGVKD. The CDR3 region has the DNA TGTGCCATCAGTGCCCAGAATCAGCCCCAGCATTTT. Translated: CAISAQNQPQHF.

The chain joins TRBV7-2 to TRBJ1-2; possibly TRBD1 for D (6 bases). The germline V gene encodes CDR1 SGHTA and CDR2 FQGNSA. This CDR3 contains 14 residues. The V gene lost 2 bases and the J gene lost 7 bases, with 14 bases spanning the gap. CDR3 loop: CASSLRGVRAGYTF. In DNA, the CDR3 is TGTGCCAGCAGCTTAAGGGGGGTTAGGGCTGGCTACACCTTC.

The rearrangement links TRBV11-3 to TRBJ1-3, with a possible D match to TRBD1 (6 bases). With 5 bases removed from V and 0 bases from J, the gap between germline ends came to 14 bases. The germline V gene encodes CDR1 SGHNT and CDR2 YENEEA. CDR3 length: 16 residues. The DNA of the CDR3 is TGTGCCAGCAGCCTATCGACAGGAAACTCTGGAAACACCATATATTTT. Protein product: CASSLSTGNSGNTIYF.

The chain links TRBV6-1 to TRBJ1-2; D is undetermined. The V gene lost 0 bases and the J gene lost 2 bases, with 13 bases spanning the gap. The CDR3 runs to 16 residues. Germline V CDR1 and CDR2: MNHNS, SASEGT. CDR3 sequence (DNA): TGTGCCAGCAGTGAAGCACGAGGGTTGGTCAACTATGGCTACACCTTC. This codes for CASSEARGLVNYGYTF.

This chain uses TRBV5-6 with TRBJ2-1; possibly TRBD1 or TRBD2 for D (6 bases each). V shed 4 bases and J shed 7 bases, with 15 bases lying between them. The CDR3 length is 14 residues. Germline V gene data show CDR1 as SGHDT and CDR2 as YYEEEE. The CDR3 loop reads CASSLGGGWNEQFF. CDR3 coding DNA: TGTGCCAGCAGCCTCGGAGGGGGGTGGAATGAGCAGTTCTTC.

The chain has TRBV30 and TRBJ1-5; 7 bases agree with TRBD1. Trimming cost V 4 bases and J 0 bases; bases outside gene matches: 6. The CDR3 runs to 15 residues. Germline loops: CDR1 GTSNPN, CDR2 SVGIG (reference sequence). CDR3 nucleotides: TGTGCCTGGACCACAGGGGATTATAGCAATCAGCCCCAGCATTTT. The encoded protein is CAWTTGDYSNQPQHF.

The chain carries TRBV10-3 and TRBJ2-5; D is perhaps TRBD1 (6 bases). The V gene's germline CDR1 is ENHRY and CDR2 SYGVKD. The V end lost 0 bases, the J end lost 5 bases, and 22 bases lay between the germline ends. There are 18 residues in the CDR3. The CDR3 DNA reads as TGTGCCATCAGTGAGTCTTTTTCGGGACACCGGGCGTTGGAGACCCAGTACTTC. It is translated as CAISESFSGHRALETQYF.

CDR3 amino acids: CASSEFNNYGYTF. CDR3 nucleotides: TGTGCCAGCAGTGAATTCAACAACTATGGCTACACCTTC. The chain employs TRBV2 and TRBJ1-2, with D unresolved. Germline V gene sequence: CDR1 SNHLY, CDR2 FYNNEI. The CDR3 length is 13 residues. Trimming stripped 2 bases from V and 2 bases from J, with 6 bases between.

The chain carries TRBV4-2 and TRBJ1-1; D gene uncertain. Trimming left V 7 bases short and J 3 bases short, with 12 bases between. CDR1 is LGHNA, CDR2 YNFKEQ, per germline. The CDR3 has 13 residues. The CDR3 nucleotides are TGTGCCAGCACCGAGGGCGGATACACTGAAGCTTTCTTT. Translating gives CASTEGGYTEAFF.

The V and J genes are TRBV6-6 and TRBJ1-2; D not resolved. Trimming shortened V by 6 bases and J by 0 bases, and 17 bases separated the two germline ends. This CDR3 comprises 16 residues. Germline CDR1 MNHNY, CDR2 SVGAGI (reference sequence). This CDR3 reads CASRTGVSLANYGYTF. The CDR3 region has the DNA TGTGCCAGCAGAACGGGCGTGAGTTTAGCTAACTATGGCTACACCTTC.

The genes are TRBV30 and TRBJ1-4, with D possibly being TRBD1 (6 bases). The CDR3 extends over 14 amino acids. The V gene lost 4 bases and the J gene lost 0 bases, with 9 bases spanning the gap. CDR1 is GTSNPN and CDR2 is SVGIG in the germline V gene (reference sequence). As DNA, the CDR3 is TGTGCCTGGAATACAGGGACAACTAATGAAAAACTGTTTTTT. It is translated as CAWNTGTTNEKLFF.

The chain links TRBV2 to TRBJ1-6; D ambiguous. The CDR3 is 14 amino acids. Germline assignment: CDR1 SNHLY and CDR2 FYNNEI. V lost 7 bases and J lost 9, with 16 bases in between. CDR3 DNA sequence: TGTGCCAGCAACACGCGGGTTTCAGGTTCACCCCTCCACTTT. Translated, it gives CASNTRVSGSPLHF. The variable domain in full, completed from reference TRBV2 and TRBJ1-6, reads EPEVTQTPSHQVTQMGQEVILRCVPISNHLYFYWYRQILGQKVEFLVSFYNNEISEKSEIFDDQFSVERPDGSNFTLKIRSTKLEDSAMYFCASNTRVSGSPLHFGNGTRLTVT.

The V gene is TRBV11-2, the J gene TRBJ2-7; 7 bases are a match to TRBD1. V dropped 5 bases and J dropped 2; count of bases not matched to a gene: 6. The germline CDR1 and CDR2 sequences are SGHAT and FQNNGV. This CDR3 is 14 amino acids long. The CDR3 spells CASSQGQSAYEQYF. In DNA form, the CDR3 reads TGTGCCAGCAGCCAGGGACAGTCAGCCTACGAGCAGTACTTC.

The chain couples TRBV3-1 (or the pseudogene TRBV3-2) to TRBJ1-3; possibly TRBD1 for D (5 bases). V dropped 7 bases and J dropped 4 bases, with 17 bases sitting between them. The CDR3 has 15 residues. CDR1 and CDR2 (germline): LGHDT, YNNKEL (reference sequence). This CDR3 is CASTESWTSGNTIYF. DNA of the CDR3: TGTGCCAGCACCGAATCCTGGACATCCGGAAACACCATATATTTT.

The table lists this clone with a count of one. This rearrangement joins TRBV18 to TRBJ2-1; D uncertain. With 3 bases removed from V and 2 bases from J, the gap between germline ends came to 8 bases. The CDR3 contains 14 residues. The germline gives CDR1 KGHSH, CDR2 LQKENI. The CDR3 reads CASSPSLTYNEQFF. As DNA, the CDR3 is TGTGCCAGCTCACCTAGCCTGACCTACAATGAGCAGTTCTTC. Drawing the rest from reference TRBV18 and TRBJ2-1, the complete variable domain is NAGVMQNPRHLVRRRGQEARLRCSPMKGHSHVYWYRQLPEEGLKFMVYLQKENIIDESGMPKERFSAEFPKEGPSILRIQQVVRGDSAAYFCASSPSLTYNEQFFGPGTRLTVL.

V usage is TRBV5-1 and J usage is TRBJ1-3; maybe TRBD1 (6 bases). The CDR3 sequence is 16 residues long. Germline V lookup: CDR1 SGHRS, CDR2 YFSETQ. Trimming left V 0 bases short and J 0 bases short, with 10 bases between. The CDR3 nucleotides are TGCGCCAGCAGCTTGGTCGGGGGCCACTCTGGAAACACCATATATTTT. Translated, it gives CASSLVGGHSGNTIYF.

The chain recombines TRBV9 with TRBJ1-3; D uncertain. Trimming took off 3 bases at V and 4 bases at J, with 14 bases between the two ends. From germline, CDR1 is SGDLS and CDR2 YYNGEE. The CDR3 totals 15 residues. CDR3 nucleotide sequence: TGTGCCAGCAGCGGGGGATTAACCGCCGGAAACACCATATATTTT. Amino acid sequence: CASSGGLTAGNTIYF.

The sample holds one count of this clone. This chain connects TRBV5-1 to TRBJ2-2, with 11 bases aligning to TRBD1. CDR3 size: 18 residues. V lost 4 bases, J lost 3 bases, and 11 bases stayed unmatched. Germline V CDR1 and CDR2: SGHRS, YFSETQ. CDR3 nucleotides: TGCGCCAGCAGCAAAGGAGGACAGGGGGCGTTCGACACCGGGGAGCTGTTTTTT. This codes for CASSKGGQGAFDTGELFF.

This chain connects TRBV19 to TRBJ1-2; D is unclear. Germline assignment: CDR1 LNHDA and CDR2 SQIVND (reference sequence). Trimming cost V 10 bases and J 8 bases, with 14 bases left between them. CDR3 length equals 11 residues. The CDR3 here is CATMGLTGYTF. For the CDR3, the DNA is TGTGCCACCATGGGTCTTACGGGCTACACCTTC. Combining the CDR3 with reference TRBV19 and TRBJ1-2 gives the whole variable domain DGGITQSPKYLFRKEGQNVTLSCEQNLNHDAMYWYRQDPGQGLRLIYYSQIVNDFQKGDIAEGYSVSREKKESFPLTVTSAQKNPTAFYLCATMGLTGYTFGSGTRLTVV.

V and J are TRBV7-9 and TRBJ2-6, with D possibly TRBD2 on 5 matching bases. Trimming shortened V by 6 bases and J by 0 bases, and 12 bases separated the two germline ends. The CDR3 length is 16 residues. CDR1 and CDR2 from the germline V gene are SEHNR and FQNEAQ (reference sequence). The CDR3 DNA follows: TGTGCCAGCAGGCCGGACTGGGGCTCTGGGGCCAACGTCCTGACTTTC. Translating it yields CASRPDWGSGANVLTF. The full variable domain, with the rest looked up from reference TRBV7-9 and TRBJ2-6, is DTGVSQNPRHKITKRGQNVTFRCDPISEHNRLYWYRQTLGQGPEFLTYFQNEAQLEKSRLLSDRFSAERPKGSFSTLEIQRTEQGDSAMYLCASRPDWGSGANVLTFGAGSRLTVL.

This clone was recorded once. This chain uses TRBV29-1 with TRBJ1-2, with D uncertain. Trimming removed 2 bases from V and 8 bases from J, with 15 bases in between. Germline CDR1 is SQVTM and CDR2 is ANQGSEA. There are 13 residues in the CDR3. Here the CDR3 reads CSVESDPIGGYTF. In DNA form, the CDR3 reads TGCAGCGTTGAATCGGACCCGATCGGGGGCTACACCTTC.

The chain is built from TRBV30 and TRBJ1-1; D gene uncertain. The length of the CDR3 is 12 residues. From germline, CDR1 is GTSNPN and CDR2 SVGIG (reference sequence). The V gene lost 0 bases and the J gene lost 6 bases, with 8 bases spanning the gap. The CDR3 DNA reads TGTGCCTGGAGTGTACGTACGCCTGAAGCTTTCTTT. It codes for CAWSVRTPEAFF.

CDR3 bases: TGTGCCAGCAGCTCCAACGGACTAGCGGGAGACGGGGCGGCAGATACGCAGTATTTT. Protein sequence: CASSSNGLAGDGAADTQYF. The chain couples TRBV7-2 to TRBJ2-3, with 13 bases lining up with TRBD2. The CDR3 has 19 amino acids. V was clipped by 4 bases and J by 4 bases; unmatched bases: 14. CDR1 is SGHTA and CDR2 is FQGNSA in the germline V gene.